This T cell receptor (beta chain) originates from a study of cytotoxic CD8 clonotypes in ibrutinib-treated CLL. Background on the study: With a range of 6 to 36, the median treatment time before response samples were taken was more than 10 months.

CDR3 length equals 15 residues. Between the trimmed V and J ends, which lost 3 bases and 1 base, there was a span of 13 bases. Germline V gives CDR1 SGDLS, CDR2 YYNGEE. Only in-frame clones appear in the TCRdb table, and some are missing; sequencing was by immunoSEQ multiplex PCR. The table shows 45,000 to 65,000 clones, with 70% to 90% occurring only once. The receptor was derived from a human donor with chronic lymphocytic leukemia. Material: PBMCs, obtained after 24 months of ibrutinib treatment. The rearrangement joins TRBV9 to TRBJ1-1; unclear D gene. The CDR3 protein is CASSAPLGGNTEAFF. The CDR3 coding sequence is TGTGCCAGCAGCGCTCCCCTGGGCGGGAACACTGAAGCTTTCTTT.